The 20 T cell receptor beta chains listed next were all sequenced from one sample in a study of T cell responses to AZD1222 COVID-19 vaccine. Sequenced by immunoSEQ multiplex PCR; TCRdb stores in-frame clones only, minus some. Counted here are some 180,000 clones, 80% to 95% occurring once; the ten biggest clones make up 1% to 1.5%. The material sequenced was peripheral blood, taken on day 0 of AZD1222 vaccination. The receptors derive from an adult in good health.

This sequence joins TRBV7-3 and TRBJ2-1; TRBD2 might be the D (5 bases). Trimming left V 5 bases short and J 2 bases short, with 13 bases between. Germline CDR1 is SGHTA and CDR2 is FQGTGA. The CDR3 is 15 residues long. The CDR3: CASSQDGVAYNEQFF. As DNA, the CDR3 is TGTGCCAGCAGCCAGGACGGGGTGGCCTACAATGAGCAGTTCTTC.

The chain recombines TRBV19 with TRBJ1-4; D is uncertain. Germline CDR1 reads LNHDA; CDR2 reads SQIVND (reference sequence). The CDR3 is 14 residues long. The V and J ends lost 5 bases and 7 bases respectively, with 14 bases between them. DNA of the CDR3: TGTGCCAGTAGTCCCCCCCGGGAGAGTGAAAAACTGTTTTTT. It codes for CASSPPRESEKLFF.

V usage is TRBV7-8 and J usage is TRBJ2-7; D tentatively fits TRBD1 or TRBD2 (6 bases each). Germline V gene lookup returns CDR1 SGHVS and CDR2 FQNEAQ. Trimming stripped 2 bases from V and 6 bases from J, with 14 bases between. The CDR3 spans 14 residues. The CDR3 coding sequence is TGTGCCAGCAGCTTAAGGTCGGGGGCGGCCGAGCAGTACTTC. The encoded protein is CASSLRSGAAEQYF. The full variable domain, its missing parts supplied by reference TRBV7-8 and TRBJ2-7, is GAGVSQSPRYKVAKRGQDVALRCDPISGHVSLFWYQQALGQGPEFLTYFQNEAQLDKSGLPSDRFFAERPEGSVSTLKIQRTQQEDSAVYLCASSLRSGAAEQYFGPGTRLTVT.

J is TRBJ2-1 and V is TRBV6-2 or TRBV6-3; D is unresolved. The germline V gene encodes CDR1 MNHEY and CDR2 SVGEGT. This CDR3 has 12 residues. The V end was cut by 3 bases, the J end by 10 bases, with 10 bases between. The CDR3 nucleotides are TGTGCCAGCAGTTATGCCGTGGGGGAGCAGTTCTTC. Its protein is CASSYAVGEQFF.

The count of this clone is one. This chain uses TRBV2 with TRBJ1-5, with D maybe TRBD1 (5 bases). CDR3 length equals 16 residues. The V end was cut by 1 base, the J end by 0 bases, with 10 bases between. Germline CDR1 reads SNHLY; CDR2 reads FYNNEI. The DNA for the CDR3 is TGTGCCAGCAGTGAAGGGAGGGGCGGTAGCAATCAGCCCCAGCATTTT. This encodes CASSEGRGGSNQPQHF. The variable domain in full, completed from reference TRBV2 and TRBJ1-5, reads EPEVTQTPSHQVTQMGQEVILRCVPISNHLYFYWYRQILGQKVEFLVSFYNNEISEKSEIFDDQFSVERPDGSNFTLKIRSTKLEDSAMYFCASSEGRGGSNQPQHFGDGTRLSIL.

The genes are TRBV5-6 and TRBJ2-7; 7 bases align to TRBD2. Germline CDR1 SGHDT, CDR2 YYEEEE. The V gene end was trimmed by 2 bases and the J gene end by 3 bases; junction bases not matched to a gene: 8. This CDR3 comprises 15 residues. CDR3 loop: CASSLAGLGGYEQYF. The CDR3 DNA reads TGTGCCAGCAGCTTAGCGGGGTTGGGGGGCTACGAGCAGTACTTC.

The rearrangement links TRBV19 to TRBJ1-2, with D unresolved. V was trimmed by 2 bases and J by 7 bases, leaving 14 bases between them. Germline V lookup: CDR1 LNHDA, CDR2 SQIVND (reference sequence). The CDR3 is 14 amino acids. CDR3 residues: CASSILGPSGGYTF. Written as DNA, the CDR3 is TGTGCCAGTAGTATACTCGGCCCTTCGGGTGGCTACACCTTC.

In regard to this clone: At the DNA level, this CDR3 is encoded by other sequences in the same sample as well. CDR3 residues: CASSIDRGGNQPQHF. The CDR3 region has the DNA TGTGCCAGTAGTATAGATAGGGGAGGCAATCAGCCCCAGCATTTT. The chain is built from TRBV19 and TRBJ1-5, with D perhaps TRBD1 (5 bases). Germline CDR1 is LNHDA and CDR2 is SQIVND (reference sequence). With 0 bases removed from V and 2 bases from J, the gap between germline ends came to 8 bases. CDR3 size: 15 residues.

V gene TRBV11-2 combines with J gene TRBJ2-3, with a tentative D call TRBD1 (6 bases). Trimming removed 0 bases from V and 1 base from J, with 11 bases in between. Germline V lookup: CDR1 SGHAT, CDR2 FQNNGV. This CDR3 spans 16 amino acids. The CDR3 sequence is CASSLDNAGGTDTQYF. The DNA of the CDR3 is TGTGCCAGCAGCTTAGATAACGCAGGGGGCACAGATACGCAGTATTTT.

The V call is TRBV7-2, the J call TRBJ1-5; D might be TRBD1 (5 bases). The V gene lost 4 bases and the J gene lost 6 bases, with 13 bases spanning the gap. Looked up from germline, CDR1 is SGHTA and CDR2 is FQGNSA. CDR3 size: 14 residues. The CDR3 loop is CASSYWEGSQPQHF. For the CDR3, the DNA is TGTGCCAGCAGCTACTGGGAGGGGTCTCAGCCCCAGCATTTT.

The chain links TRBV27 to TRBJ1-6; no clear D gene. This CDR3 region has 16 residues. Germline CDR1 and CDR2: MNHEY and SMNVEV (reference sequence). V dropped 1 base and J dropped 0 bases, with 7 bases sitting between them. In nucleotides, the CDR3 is TGTGCCAGCAGTTTATTGGCGAGCTCCTATAATTCACCCCTCCACTTT. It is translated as CASSLLASSYNSPLHF.

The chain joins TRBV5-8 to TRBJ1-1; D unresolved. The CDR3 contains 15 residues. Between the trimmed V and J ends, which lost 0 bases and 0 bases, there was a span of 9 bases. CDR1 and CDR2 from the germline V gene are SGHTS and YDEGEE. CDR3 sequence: CASSLEPALNTEAFF. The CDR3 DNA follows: TGTGCCAGCAGCTTGGAACCAGCCCTGAACACTGAAGCTTTCTTT.

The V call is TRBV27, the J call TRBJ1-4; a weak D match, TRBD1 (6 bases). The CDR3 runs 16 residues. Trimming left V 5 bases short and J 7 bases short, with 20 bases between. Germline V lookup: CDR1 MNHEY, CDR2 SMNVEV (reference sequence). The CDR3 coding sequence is TGTGCCAGCAGTCCATATCAGGGGTCGATTGGTGAAAAACTGTTTTTT. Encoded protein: CASSPYQGSIGEKLFF.

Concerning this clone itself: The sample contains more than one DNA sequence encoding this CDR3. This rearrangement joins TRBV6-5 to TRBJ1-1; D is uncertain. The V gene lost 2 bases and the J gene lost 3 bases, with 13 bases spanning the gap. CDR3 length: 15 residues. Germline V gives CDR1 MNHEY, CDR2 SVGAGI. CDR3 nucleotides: TGTGCCAGCAGTTACGACGGGTCCCCGGACACTGAAGCTTTCTTT. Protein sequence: CASSYDGSPDTEAFF.

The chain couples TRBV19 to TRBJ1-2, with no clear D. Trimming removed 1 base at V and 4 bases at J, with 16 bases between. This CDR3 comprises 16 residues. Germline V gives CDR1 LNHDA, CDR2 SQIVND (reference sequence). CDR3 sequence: CASSIGFDDGFYGYTF. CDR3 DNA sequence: TGTGCCAGTAGTATAGGGTTTGACGACGGTTTCTATGGCTACACCTTC.

CDR3 residues: CASSPGQGLNYGYTF. CDR3 nucleotide sequence: TGTGCCAGCAGCCCAGGACAGGGTCTGAACTATGGCTACACCTTC. The chain is built from TRBV6-2 or TRBV6-3 and TRBJ1-2, with 8 positions matching TRBD1. The V gene's germline CDR1 is MNHEY and CDR2 SVGEGT. This CDR3 contains 15 residues. V shed 6 bases and J 2 bases; nucleotides not matched to a gene: 8.

CDR3 region: CASSFLGGNTEAFF. In nucleotides, the CDR3 is TGTGCCAGCAGTTTTTTAGGTGGGAACACTGAAGCTTTCTTT. The chain recombines TRBV27 with TRBJ1-1; no clear D. Trimming stripped 3 bases from V and 1 base from J, with 9 bases between. The length of the CDR3 is 14 residues. Germline CDR1 and CDR2: MNHEY and SMNVEV (reference sequence).

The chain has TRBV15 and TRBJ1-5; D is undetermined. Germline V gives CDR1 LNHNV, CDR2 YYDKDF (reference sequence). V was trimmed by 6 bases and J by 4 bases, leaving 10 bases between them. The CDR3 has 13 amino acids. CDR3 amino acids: CATRTSVNQPQHF. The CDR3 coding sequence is TGTGCCACCAGAACCTCCGTTAATCAGCCCCAGCATTTT.

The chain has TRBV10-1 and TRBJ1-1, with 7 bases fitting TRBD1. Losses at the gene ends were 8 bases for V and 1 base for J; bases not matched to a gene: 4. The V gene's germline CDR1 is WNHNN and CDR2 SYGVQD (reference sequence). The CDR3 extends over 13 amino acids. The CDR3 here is CASQGGANTEAFF. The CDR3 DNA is TGCGCCAGCCAAGGGGGCGCGAACACTGAAGCTTTCTTT.

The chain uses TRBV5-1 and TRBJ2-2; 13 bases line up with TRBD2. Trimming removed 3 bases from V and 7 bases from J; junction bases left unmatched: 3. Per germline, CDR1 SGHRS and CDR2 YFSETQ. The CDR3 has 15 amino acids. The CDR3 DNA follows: TGCGCCAGCAGCTCACGGACTAGCGGGGGCGGGGAGCTGTTTTTT. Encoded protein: CASSSRTSGGGELFF.